The next 23 T cell receptor beta chains were all read from a single sample in a study of cytomegalovirus exposure and HLA in healthy donors. 60 Vbeta and 13 Jbeta primers were used in PCR. The method was immunoSEQ multiplex PCR; TCRdb's version includes in-frame clones alone and lacks a portion of them. The table has 210,000 or so clones, 78% seen once. The sequencing sample was made of PBMCs. The receptor source for this set is a boy aged 5 to 17 in good health and CMV-seronegative.

With regard to this clone: The junction departs from germline at one end; a sequencing error may be responsible. The same CDR3 also results from other DNA sequences found in this sample. The chain uses TRBV5-6 and TRBJ2-4, with TRBD1 matching over 7 bases. Germline V gene sequence: CDR1 SGHDT, CDR2 YYEEEE. The CDR3 is 15 amino acids. DNA for the CDR3: TGCGCCAGCAGCTCCCGGACAGGAGCTCGTGGCATTCAGTACTTC. This translates into CASSSRTGARGIQYF.

The chain is built from TRBV6-4 and TRBJ2-7, with 9 bases lining up with TRBD1. The germline gives CDR1 MRHNA, CDR2 SNTAGT. V was pared by 0 bases and J by 6 bases, with 6 bases of the junction left unmatched. The CDR3 length is 15 residues. The CDR3 coding sequence is TGTGCCAGCAGTGACTCGACAGGGGGTGTCGGCGAGCAGTACTTC. This translates into CASSDSTGGVGEQYF.

The chain recombines TRBV27 with TRBJ1-2; 7 bases map to TRBD1. After removal of 3 bases from V and 4 bases from J, the junction contained 5 bases not matched to a gene. From germline, CDR1 is MNHEY and CDR2 SMNVEV (reference sequence). The CDR3 runs 14 residues. The CDR3 DNA is TGTGCCAGCAGTTTGTACAGGGGCTCCTATGGCTACACCTTC. Protein product: CASSLYRGSYGYTF.

This clone was counted a few times. The genes are TRBV7-2 and TRBJ2-3; 8 bases line up with TRBD2. J was trimmed by 8 bases and V by 3 bases; bases with no gene match: 7. The CDR3 loop spans 14 amino acids. The germline V gene has CDR1 SGHTA and CDR2 FQGNSA. The CDR3 region has the DNA TGTGCCAGCAGCTTGGGCGGGAGGTATGGTACGCAGTATTTT. This encodes CASSLGGRYGTQYF.

J is TRBJ2-6 and V is TRBV5-4; tentative D call: TRBD1 (5 bases). The V and J ends lost 0 bases and 2 bases respectively, with 9 bases between them. CDR1 and CDR2 (germline): SGHNT, YYREEE (reference sequence). There are 16 residues in the CDR3. Written as DNA, the CDR3 is TGTGCCAGCAGCTTGGGGCCAGGGACTGGGGCCAACGTCCTGACTTTC. The encoded protein is CASSLGPGTGANVLTF.

V usage is TRBV5-6 and J usage is TRBJ1-1; 7 bases are a match to TRBD1. The CDR3 is 15 residues long. The germline CDR1 and CDR2 sequences are SGHDT and YYEEEE. Trimming at V came to 4 bases and at J to 5 bases, leaving 11 bases not matched to a gene. Written as DNA, the CDR3 is TGTGCCAGCAGCACGCCCAGACAGGGAGGAACTGAAGCTTTCTTT. The encoded protein is CASSTPRQGGTEAFF.

This rearrangement joins TRBV7-9 to TRBJ2-7; weak D call: TRBD1 (5 bases). CDR1 is SEHNR and CDR2 is FQNEAQ in the germline V gene (reference sequence). The CDR3 runs to 14 residues. Trimming took 3 bases from V and 1 from J, leaving 10 bases between them. The CDR3 is CASSLGSGSYEQYF. In DNA form, the CDR3 reads TGTGCCAGCAGCTTGGGTTCAGGGTCCTACGAGCAGTACTTC. The whole variable domain, remainder taken from reference TRBV7-9 and TRBJ2-7, is DTGVSQNPRHKITKRGQNVTFRCDPISEHNRLYWYRQTLGQGPEFLTYFQNEAQLEKSRLLSDRFSAERPKGSFSTLEIQRTEQGDSAMYLCASSLGSGSYEQYFGPGTRLTVT.

CDR3 nucleotide sequence: TGCGCCAGCAGCTTGGGGGTGGTTCAGGGCACTGAAGCTTTCTTT. Encoded protein: CASSLGVVQGTEAFF. The chain couples TRBV5-1 to TRBJ1-1; a possible D gene is TRBD1 (5 bases). The CDR3 sequence is 15 residues long. V was pared by 0 bases and J by 4 bases, with 13 bases between. Germline V gene sequence: CDR1 SGHRS, CDR2 YFSETQ.

This chain uses TRBV6-5 with TRBJ1-5; D gene ambiguous. The CDR3 runs to 15 residues. V shed 2 bases and J shed 4 bases, with 12 bases lying between them. CDR1 is MNHEY and CDR2 is SVGAGI in the germline V gene. This chain's CDR3 is CASSYGLGYNQPQHF. CDR3 nucleotides: TGTGCCAGCAGTTACGGCCTGGGCTATAATCAGCCCCAGCATTTT.

The CDR3 is CASSPNMNTEAFF. The CDR3 region has the DNA TGTGCCAGCAGCCCCAACATGAACACTGAAGCTTTCTTT. The chain links TRBV11-3 to TRBJ1-1; D call uncertain. Trimming took off 5 bases at V and 0 bases at J, with 7 bases between the two ends. CDR1 SGHNT and CDR2 YENEEA come from the germline V gene. The CDR3 contains 13 residues.

This clone was detected only once. The chain couples TRBV9 to TRBJ2-7; 7 bases agree with TRBD2. V shed 4 bases, J shed 0 bases, and the junction held 4 bases outside the gene matches. The CDR3 runs 14 residues. CDR1 is SGDLS, CDR2 YYNGEE, per germline. CDR3 residues: CASSPRLASYEQYF. The CDR3 nucleotides read TGTGCCAGCAGCCCTCGACTAGCCTCCTACGAGCAGTACTTC.

This clone was observed a handful of times. This rearrangement joins TRBV19 to TRBJ2-7; D is possibly TRBD1 (6 bases). Trimming shortened V by 3 bases and J by 3 bases, and 15 bases separated the two germline ends. This CDR3 contains 15 residues. The germline V gene encodes CDR1 LNHDA and CDR2 SQIVND (reference sequence). The CDR3 DNA is TGTGCCAGTAGTATGTCAGCCTCCAGGGGCTACGAGCAGTACTTC. Its protein is CASSMSASRGYEQYF.

Only a few counts were recorded for this clone. This chain links TRBV6-5 with TRBJ1-5; 7 nucleotides agree with TRBD1. The CDR3 covers 14 residues. V lost 0 bases, J lost 6 bases, and 2 bases stayed unmatched. Germline CDR1 and CDR2: MNHEY and SVGAGI. Here the CDR3 reads CASSYSTGSQPQHF. In nucleotides, the CDR3 is TGTGCCAGCAGTTACTCGACAGGGTCTCAGCCCCAGCATTTT.

Points on this clone: One end of the junction fails to match germline, which may point to a read error. V and J are TRBV4-2 and TRBJ1-2; 8 nucleotides align to TRBD1. The CDR3 totals 18 residues. The germline V gene encodes CDR1 LGHNA and CDR2 YNFKEQ. CDR3 DNA sequence: TGTGCCAGCACCCAACGCCAGGAGCAGGGGGCGCGGGGCTATGGCTACACCTTC. It specifies CASTQRQEQGARGYGYTF.

The rearrangement uses TRBV18 and TRBJ2-5; perhaps TRBD1 as D (6 bases). Germline V gene sequence: CDR1 KGHSH, CDR2 LQKENI. This CDR3 contains 13 residues. Trimming removed 9 bases at V and 3 bases at J, with 14 bases between. The CDR3 is CASTGTPEETQYF. The CDR3 DNA sequence: TGTGCCAGTACAGGGACGCCGGAAGAGACCCAGTACTTC.

This rearrangement joins TRBV30 to TRBJ2-5; possible D gene TRBD2, 7 bases. The CDR3 is made up of 16 amino acids. CDR1 and CDR2 (germline): GTSNPN, SVGIG (reference sequence). The V gene lost 2 bases and the J gene lost 5 bases, with 21 bases spanning the gap. DNA of the CDR3: TGTGCCTGGAGTCCCTATAGGGGGAGGGCCCGTGAGACCCAGTACTTC. Translation gives CAWSPYRGRARETQYF.

To note about this clone: Other DNA sequences in this specimen translate into the identical CDR3. The chain has TRBV5-1 and TRBJ1-1; D perhaps matches TRBD1 (6 bases). Trimming removed 2 bases at V and 2 bases at J, with 10 bases between. Looked up from germline, CDR1 is SGHRS and CDR2 is YFSETQ. There are 14 residues in the CDR3. In nucleotides, the CDR3 is TGCGCCAGCAGCTTAACACAGGGAAACACTGAAGCTTTCTTT. As protein: CASSLTQGNTEAFF.

The chain employs TRBV2 and TRBJ2-5; unclear D gene. The germline CDR1 and CDR2 sequences are SNHLY and FYNNEI. This CDR3 comprises 14 residues. The V end lost 6 bases, the J end lost 2 bases, and 13 bases lay between the germline ends. The CDR3 loop is CASSLEAEQETQYF. The CDR3 nucleotides are TGTGCCAGCAGCTTAGAGGCAGAGCAAGAGACCCAGTACTTC. Complete variable domain (other parts from reference TRBV2 and TRBJ2-5): EPEVTQTPSHQVTQMGQEVILRCVPISNHLYFYWYRQILGQKVEFLVSFYNNEISEKSEIFDDQFSVERPDGSNFTLKIRSTKLEDSAMYFCASSLEAEQETQYFGPGTRLLVL.

This clone was observed a handful of times. The J gene is TRBJ2-7, the V gene TRBV30, with D perhaps matching TRBD2 (6 bases). This CDR3 spans 12 amino acids. Germline loops: CDR1 GTSNPN, CDR2 SVGIG (reference sequence). V was pared by 6 bases and J by 9 bases, with 18 bases between. This chain's CDR3 is CACPAGMFGQYF. In DNA form, the CDR3 reads TGTGCCTGCCCCGCGGGGATGTTCGGGCAGTACTTC.

This chain links TRBV6-1 with TRBJ2-5; weak D call: TRBD2 (5 bases). V dropped 8 bases and J dropped 2 bases, with 9 bases sitting between them. CDR3 length: 12 residues. Germline CDR1 is MNHNS and CDR2 is SASEGT. The CDR3 region is CASATGQETQYF. In nucleotides, the CDR3 is TGTGCCAGCGCGACGGGACAAGAGACCCAGTACTTC.

The chain has TRBV5-1 and TRBJ2-1, with 8 bases fitting TRBD2. The CDR3 consists of 14 residues. Looked up from germline, CDR1 is SGHRS and CDR2 is YFSETQ. After removal of 2 bases from V and 5 bases from J, the junction contained 3 bases not matched to a gene. The CDR3 sequence: CASSFTSGHNEQFF. CDR3 DNA sequence: TGCGCCAGCAGCTTCACTAGCGGCCACAATGAGCAGTTCTTC.

This chain connects TRBV7-9 to TRBJ2-5; 7 bases map to TRBD1. The DNA end favors TRBJ2-7, so the J call may be wrong. There are 14 residues in the CDR3. Germline CDR1 SEHNR, CDR2 FQNEAQ (reference sequence). The CDR3: CASGPTGRTYEQYF. CDR3 bases: TGTGCCAGCGGTCCGACAGGGAGAACCTACGAGCAGTACTTC.

A single count supports this clone. The CDR3 loop reads CASSSAGGYEQYF. The CDR3 DNA reads as TGCGCCAGCAGCTCAGCGGGAGGTTACGAGCAGTACTTC. V usage is TRBV5-1 and J usage is TRBJ2-7, with 9 bases matching TRBD2. V lost 3 bases and J lost 4; bases outside the gene matches: 2. The CDR3 has 13 residues. The germline V gene encodes CDR1 SGHRS and CDR2 YFSETQ.